Listed below are T cell receptor beta chains from one sample, sequenced in a study of blood T cell repertoires in COVID-19. Using immunoSEQ multiplex PCR, the repertoire was profiled, and TCRdb retains in-frame clones only, with some absent. The table lists about 400,000 clones, approximately 86% of them singletons. Input material: PBMCs or T cells enriched from blood (not recorded which). The receptors come from a woman aged 40 to 49 with acute COVID-19. The CDR3 runs from the conserved cysteine through the conserved F or W. The D gene is left open where the match is weak. The listing skips clone size in some rows; elsewhere it reads once, few, many or a size class.

D,J,length,size,V,DNA,CDR3
.,TRBJ1-2,15,.,TRBV10-2,TGCGCCAGCAGTGAGTTGGACACAGCTAACTATGGCTACACCTTC,CASSELDTANYGYTF
TRBD2,TRBJ2-1,16,.,TRBV29-1,TGCAGCCATCCCCGGGCCGGCGGGGGGGCTTACAATGAGCAGTTCTTC,CSHPRAGGGAYNEQFF
TRBD1,TRBJ1-1,14,.,TRBV6-6,TGTGCCAGCAAGGCAGGGACAGACTACACTGAAGCTTTCTTT,CASKAGTDYTEAFF
.,TRBJ2-2,13,.,TRBV11-2,TGTGCCAGCAGATTAGTAGATACCGGGGAGCTGTTTTTT,CASRLVDTGELFF
.,TRBJ2-1,15,.,TRBV7-6,TGTGCCAGCAGCGCCATACTAGATTCCTACAATGAGCAGTTCTTC,CASSAILDSYNEQFF
TRBD1,TRBJ1-1,14,few,TRBV6-5,TGTGCCAGCAGTAAACAGGGGGCATGGACTGAAGCTTTCTTT,CASSKQGAWTEAFF
.,TRBJ1-1,17,once,TRBV29-1,TGCAGCGTTGAGGGTCCCAGGACACTACCATATTACACTGAAGCTTTCTTT,CSVEGPRTLPYYTEAFF
TRBD1,TRBJ2-7,15,.,TRBV18,TGTGCCAGCTCACCGACGCAGGGACAGGGCAACGAGCAGTACTTC,CASSPTQGQGNEQYF
.,TRBJ1-1,14,.,TRBV3-1/TRBV3-2,TGTGCCAGCAGCCAAGAAGTAGGGAGCACTGAAGCTTTCTTT,CASSQEVGSTEAFF
.,TRBJ1-6,17,once,TRBV7-2,TGTGCCAGCAGCTTAGTCTTATCCAGCTCCTATAATTCACCCCTCCACTTT,CASSLVLSSSYNSPLHF
TRBD2,TRBJ2-1,16,.,TRBV9,TGTGCCAGCAGCTCTATAGCGGGGGGGCCTCAGGTTGAGCAGTTCTTC,CASSSIAGGPQVEQFF
.,TRBJ1-2,13,.,TRBV5-5,TGTGCCAGCAGCCCGGCAGGGCTGGCGGGCTACACCTTC,CASSPAGLAGYTF
TRBD1,TRBJ2-1,15,.,TRBV7-7,TGTGCCAGCAGCCGACAGGGGGCGTTTGAGAATGAGCAGTTCTTC,CASSRQGAFENEQFF
TRBD1,TRBJ2-3,13,once,TRBV5-1,TGCGCCAGCAGCTCCCAGGGGGACGATACGCAGTATTTT,CASSSQGDDTQYF
TRBD1,TRBJ1-5,17,.,TRBV30,TGTGCCTGGAGTTTTCCCCCAACCAGGGGGCATGGTCAGCCCCAGCATTTT,CAWSFPPTRGHGQPQHF
.,TRBJ2-7,16,.,TRBV30,TGTGCCTGGAGGTTAACCCCTAGGACTGGCTCCTACGAGCAGTACTTC,CAWRLTPRTGSYEQYF
.,TRBJ1-5,15,.,TRBV2,TGTGCCAGCAGGGCTGAGGTCCGGGGGAATCAGCCCCAGCATTTT,CASRAEVRGNQPQHF
.,TRBJ1-3,17,once,TRBV9,TGTGCCAGCAGCGCCCCGTTCAGTTCTTACTCTGGAAACACCATATATTTT,CASSAPFSSYSGNTIYF
.,TRBJ1-1,14,.,TRBV6-5,TGTGCCAGCAGTTTCCGGGACACCAACACTGAAGCTTTCTTT,CASSFRDTNTEAFF
.,TRBJ2-5,13,.,TRBV12-3/TRBV12-4,TGTGCCAGCAGCCGGGACATCGGGGAGACCCAGTACTTC,CASSRDIGETQYF
.,TRBJ1-1,14,.,TRBV9,TGTGCCAGCAGCGTACGCCCCCGGGGCACTGAAGCTTTCTTT,CASSVRPRGTEAFF
.,TRBJ1-6,16,.,TRBV4-1,TGCGCCAGCAGCCAAGAAGGGTCGGGGAGTGGCTCACCCCTCCACTTT,CASSQEGSGSGSPLHF
.,TRBJ1-5,14,once,TRBV27,TGTGCCAGCAGCCGGGGACACCAGAATCAGCCCCAGCATTTT,CASSRGHQNQPQHF
TRBD2,TRBJ2-3,15,.,TRBV5-1,TGCGCCAGCAGCGCCACTAGCGGGGTCTCAGATACGCAGTATTTT,CASSATSGVSDTQYF
.,TRBJ1-5,17,once,TRBV27,TGTGCCAGCAGTTATTCGAGTGGCGGCCGATCTTATCAGCCCCAGCATTTT,CASSYSSGGRSYQPQHF
.,TRBJ2-1,17,.,TRBV14,TGTGCCAGCAGCCGAGACATGGGGCCGGGGGATACCAATGAGCAGTTCTTC,CASSRDMGPGDTNEQFF
TRBD1,TRBJ2-7,14,.,TRBV25-1,TGTGCCAGCAGTGAATCGGGACAGGGGGACGAGCAGTACTTC,CASSESGQGDEQYF
.,TRBJ1-1,14,.,TRBV2,TGTGCCAGCCGTGAGAGCCCGGGGGACACTGAAGCTTTCTTT,CASRESPGDTEAFF
.,TRBJ1-1,15,once,TRBV4-1,TGCGCCAGCAGCCAAGCTGGGGGGGGTGACACTGAAGCTTTCTTT,CASSQAGGGDTEAFF
.,TRBJ1-3,16,.,TRBV18,TGTGCCAGCTCACCTCAGGGGCCTTTGGAAGGAAACACCATATATTTT,CASSPQGPLEGNTIYF
.,TRBJ2-2,12,.,TRBV29-1,TGCAGCGTTGAGGGGCGCACCGGGGAGCTGTTTTTT,CSVEGRTGELFF
TRBD1,TRBJ2-7,14,.,TRBV6-5,TGTGCCAGCAGTCCAAGCAGGGGGCTAGGGGAGCAGTACTTC,CASSPSRGLGEQYF
.,TRBJ2-5,14,.,TRBV29-1,TGCAGCGTAGCCGGGACTTCCCCTCAAGGAACCCAGTACTTC,CSVAGTSPQGTQYF
TRBD1,TRBJ2-5,14,.,TRBV5-1,TGCGCCAGCAGCGTGGGACAGGACTTGGGGACCCAGTACTTC,CASSVGQDLGTQYF
.,TRBJ2-1,13,.,TRBV6-5,TGTGCCAGCAGTCCCCGGGTAGGCAATGAGCAGTTCTTC,CASSPRVGNEQFF
TRBD1,TRBJ2-7,13,.,TRBV11-2,TGTGCCAGCAGCACGGGACAGGGCTACGAGCAGTACTTC,CASSTGQGYEQYF
.,TRBJ1-1,15,.,TRBV19,TGTGCCAGTAGTAGGAGGGGAAACCTGAACACTGAAGCTTTCTTT,CASSRRGNLNTEAFF
TRBD1,TRBJ2-7,15,.,TRBV24-1,TGTGCCACCAGTGATCACGACAGGGGATTTTACGAGCAGTACTTC,CATSDHDRGFYEQYF
.,TRBJ2-5,14,once,TRBV7-6,TGTGCCAGCACCCTCGGACAGGGAGGGGAGACCCAGTACTTC,CASTLGQGGETQYF
TRBD1,TRBJ2-3,14,once,TRBV5-1,TGCGCCAGCAGCTTACAGGGGCACACAGATACGCAGTATTTT,CASSLQGHTDTQYF
TRBD1,TRBJ2-2,15,few,TRBV6-5,TGTGCCAGCAGGAGGGACAGGTGGGGTGCCGGGGAGCTGTTTTTT,CASRRDRWGAGELFF
TRBD1,TRBJ1-2,14,once,TRBV30,TGTGCCTGGAGCGGAACAGGGGGCACCTATGGCTACACCTTC,CAWSGTGGTYGYTF
.,TRBJ1-5,13,.,TRBV18,TGTGCCAGCTCACCGGGGGGAAAACAGCCCCAGCATTTT,CASSPGGKQPQHF
.,TRBJ1-2,15,.,TRBV30,TGTGCCTGGAGTTACCCAAGGGAGGGGAACTATGGCTACACCTTC,CAWSYPREGNYGYTF
TRBD2,TRBJ2-5,18,.,TRBV5-5,TGTGCCAGCAGCTTGGCAGCTAGCGGGGGGCCCGGACGAGAGACCCAGTACTTC,CASSLAASGGPGRETQYF
.,TRBJ2-7,14,.,TRBV14,TGTGCCAGCAGCTTCGGGACATTAACCTACGAGCAGTACTTC,CASSFGTLTYEQYF
.,TRBJ1-2,15,.,TRBV7-8,TGTGCCAGCAGCTTAGCAAGGGTACCGGGGTATGGCTACACCTTC,CASSLARVPGYGYTF
TRBD2,TRBJ2-1,19,.,TRBV5-1,TGCGCCAGCAGCCTACATCCGACTAGCGGGGGGTTCTCCTACAATGAGCAGTTCTTC,CASSLHPTSGGFSYNEQFF
TRBD1,TRBJ1-5,15,.,TRBV24-1,TGTGCCACCAGTGATAGAGGACAGGGGCTTCAGCCCCAGCATTTT,CATSDRGQGLQPQHF